This T cell receptor (beta chain) appears in the sequencing data of a study of tumor and adjacent non-tumor tissue in lung cancer. TCRbeta libraries were built with three rounds of nested PCR, modified from ARM-PCR. TCRdb re-analysed the multiplex PCR reads in MiXCR, keeping a single row per CDR3 protein. Here the sample spans more than 60,000 distinct CDR3 sequences, roughly 73% being singletons. Study-wide findings and caveats: Tumor repertoires had a smaller top 100 clone share than normal lung. Higher tumor TCR diversity was associated with shorter survival.

Germline CDR1 reads SGHNT; CDR2 reads YENEEA. This CDR3 comprises 14 residues. As for this clonotype: Its antigen is not identified. Sequence at one end of the junction differs from germline and may be a read error.

The template was RNA from unsorted bulk tissue. The chain is built from TRBV11-3 and TRBJ2-4, with 7 bases that match TRBD1. Sequenced sample: lung tumor tissue. The origin of this receptor is a woman in her 50s with non-small cell lung cancer. The CDR3 DNA follows: TGTGCCAGCGGCTCAACAAGGGAAGGGGGCATTCACTACTTC. This encodes CASGSTREGGIHYF.